The 21 T cell receptor beta chains presented below share a single source sample, sequenced in a study of cytomegalovirus exposure and HLA in healthy donors. Use of 60 Vbeta and 13 Jbeta primers characterized the PCR. Here immunoSEQ multiplex PCR was the method, and the copy in TCRdb shows in-frame clones only, minus some. The data contain 120,000 to 150,000 clones, 70% to 80% of them singletons. Material for sequencing was PBMCs. These receptors came from a man aged 18 to 35 in good health and CMV-seronegative.

The sample holds one count of this clone. This rearrangement joins TRBV5-1 to TRBJ2-3, with TRBD2 identical over 10 bases. Germline assignment: CDR1 SGHRS and CDR2 YFSETQ. V gave up 3 bases and J gave up 2 bases; unmatched junction bases: 6. The CDR3 extends over 16 amino acids. Here the CDR3 DNA reads TGCGCCAGCAGCTGGGGAGCGGGAGGGCCCACAGATACGCAGTATTTT. It translates to CASSWGAGGPTDTQYF.

The V call is TRBV28, the J call TRBJ1-1; 7 positions match TRBD1. The V and J ends lost 6 bases and 5 bases, in that order; junction bases with no gene match: 3. Germline V gives CDR1 MDHEN, CDR2 SYDVKM. This CDR3 comprises 12 residues. In DNA, the CDR3 is TGTGCCAGCAGGTCAGGGGGGACTGAAGCTTTCTTT. Amino acids: CASRSGGTEAFF.

The V gene is TRBV5-8, the J gene TRBJ2-5, with TRBD2 identical over 7 bases. V gave up 2 bases and J gave up 3 bases; unmatched junction bases: 7. The CDR3 has 15 residues. Germline values: CDR1 SGHTS, CDR2 YDEGEE. The CDR3 DNA reads as TGTGCCAGCAGCTTCCCCCTGGGGAGGGAAGAGACCCAGTACTTC. Translated, it gives CASSFPLGREETQYF.

The chain combines TRBV19 with TRBJ2-3; 8 nucleotides line up with TRBD1. Germline lookup yields CDR1 LNHDA and CDR2 SQIVND (reference sequence). Trimming took 5 bases from V and 1 from J; bases not matched to a gene: 5. The CDR3 is 15 amino acids. The CDR3 protein is CASSRPTGGTDTQYF. The CDR3 DNA follows: TGTGCCAGTAGTCGGCCGACAGGGGGCACAGATACGCAGTATTTT.

As for this clone: Other DNA sequences in this sample translate to the same CDR3. The CDR3 DNA follows: TGTGCCAGCAGCTTGTTCGCTAGCTCTGGAAACACCATATATTTT. Protein: CASSLFASSGNTIYF. The rearrangement links TRBV7-8 to TRBJ1-3, with D hard to call. V was pared by 3 bases and J by 0 bases, with 9 bases between. The length of the CDR3 is 15 residues. From germline, CDR1 is SGHVS and CDR2 FQNEAQ.

The chain employs TRBV29-1 and TRBJ1-1, with D perhaps TRBD1 (6 bases). CDR3 size: 15 residues. Trimming shortened V by 6 bases and J by 1 base, and 18 bases separated the two germline ends. Germline CDR1 SQVTM, CDR2 ANQGSEA. CDR3 residues: CSVQPRTGSNTEAFF. The CDR3 DNA is TGCAGCGTGCAGCCGCGTACAGGGTCGAACACTGAAGCTTTCTTT.

This chain connects TRBV6-1 to TRBJ1-4; tentatively, D is TRBD1 (6 bases). The germline CDR1 and CDR2 sequences are MNHNS and SASEGT. Trimming took 4 bases from V and 8 from J, leaving 17 bases between them. The CDR3 covers 15 residues. The CDR3 sequence is CASSGLGGAREKLFF. The CDR3 DNA follows: TGTGCCAGCAGTGGGCTGGGGGGGGCGCGCGAAAAACTGTTTTTT.

This chain links TRBV29-1 with TRBJ2-1; D is perhaps TRBD1 (6 bases). CDR1 is SQVTM and CDR2 is ANQGSEA in the germline V gene. The CDR3 has 14 amino acids. V shed 8 bases and J shed 8 bases, with 22 bases lying between them. The CDR3 here is CSSSNRELVDEQFF. CDR3 coding DNA: TGCAGCTCCTCAAACAGGGAATTAGTCGATGAGCAGTTCTTC.

The V and J genes are TRBV5-1 and TRBJ2-7, with 7 positions matching TRBD2. This CDR3 comprises 14 residues. V shed 5 bases, J shed 0 bases, and the junction held 5 bases outside the gene matches. The germline V gene encodes CDR1 SGHRS and CDR2 YFSETQ. The CDR3 DNA is TGCGCCAGCAGACGGGGGGACCTCTCCTACGAGCAGTACTTC. This codes for CASRRGDLSYEQYF.

V usage is TRBV6-5 and J usage is TRBJ1-2; D ambiguous. Per germline, CDR1 MNHEY and CDR2 SVGAGI. V was shortened by 4 bases and J by 2 bases, with 11 bases between the two germline ends. CDR3 size: 14 residues. The CDR3 loop reads CASSSLSGNYGYTF. The CDR3 DNA is TGTGCCAGCAGTTCCTTGTCGGGGAACTATGGCTACACCTTC.

About this clone: In the same sample, other DNA sequences code for this CDR3. V and J are TRBV18 and TRBJ1-2; 11 positions match TRBD1. Germline V gives CDR1 KGHSH, CDR2 LQKENI. This CDR3 comprises 14 residues. V shed 4 bases and J 5 bases; nucleotides not matched to a gene: 3. CDR3 in amino acids: CASSQGQGAYGYTF. Here the CDR3 DNA reads TGTGCCAGCTCACAAGGACAGGGGGCTTATGGCTACACCTTC.

In the case of this clone: The same CDR3 is also encoded by other DNA sequences in this sample. The V gene is TRBV27, the J gene TRBJ1-5, with no clear D. CDR1 and CDR2 from the germline V gene are MNHEY and SMNVEV (reference sequence). This CDR3 has 14 residues. The ends were cut back, 2 bases at V and 2 bases at J, with 7 bases in the middle. The CDR3, as DNA: TGTGCCAGCAGTTTACGGGGTGGCAATCAGCCCCAGCATTTT. It translates to CASSLRGGNQPQHF.

The rearrangement uses TRBV5-1 and TRBJ1-1; 12 positions agree with TRBD1. Per the germline V gene, CDR1 is SGHRS and CDR2 is YFSETQ. The trim removed 0 bases at V and 4 bases at J, leaving 10 bases unmatched. CDR3 length: 18 residues. The CDR3 DNA is TGCGCCAGCAGCTTGGGGGACAGGGGGCGCGTTGATCCCACTGAAGCTTTCTTT. This translates into CASSLGDRGRVDPTEAFF.

The chain links TRBV7-7 to TRBJ2-5, with D maybe TRBD2 (5 bases). Trimming shortened V by 1 base and J by 5 bases, and 17 bases separated the two germline ends. This CDR3 is 16 amino acids long. In germline, CDR1 is SSHAT, CDR2 FNYEAQ (reference sequence). The CDR3 DNA reads as TGTGCCAGCAGCTTAGTCCTCCCGGGGTCCGGGGAGACCCAGTACTTC. Translated: CASSLVLPGSGETQYF.

V usage is TRBV6-1 and J usage is TRBJ2-2; tentatively, D is TRBD1 (6 bases). The V gene's germline CDR1 is MNHNS and CDR2 SASEGT. The CDR3 runs 12 residues. Deletions cut 7 bases from V and 13 bases from J, with 16 bases between. The CDR3 sequence: CASNTGLARLFF. CDR3 bases: TGTGCCAGCAACACAGGGTTGGCTAGGCTGTTTTTT.

The J gene is TRBJ2-3, the V gene TRBV7-2; tentative D call: TRBD2 (5 bases). This CDR3 contains 15 residues. Germline lookup yields CDR1 SGHTA and CDR2 FQGNSA. V was clipped by 7 bases and J by 3 bases, with 17 bases between them. The CDR3 loop is CASTPEVWATDTQYF. In nucleotides, the CDR3 is TGTGCCAGCACCCCGGAGGTCTGGGCGACAGATACGCAGTATTTT.

The chain combines TRBV11-2 with TRBJ1-3, with D possibly matching TRBD1 (5 bases). The CDR3 extends over 15 amino acids. The germline V gene has CDR1 SGHAT and CDR2 FQNNGV. Between the trimmed V and J ends, which lost 5 bases and 1 base, there was a span of 12 bases. The CDR3 bases are TGTGCCAGCAGCCCCCAGGGTCTTTCTGGAAACACCATATATTTT. Protein: CASSPQGLSGNTIYF.

V gene TRBV14 combines with J gene TRBJ2-5; 13 nucleotides line up with TRBD2. CDR3 length equals 17 residues. The V gene end was trimmed by 5 bases and the J gene end by 4 bases; junction bases not matched to a gene: 10. Germline-derived CDR1 and CDR2 are SGHDN and FVKESK. In DNA, the CDR3 is TGTGCCAGCAGCGGACGACTAGCGGGGGGCCGGGGAGAGACCCAGTACTTC. Protein sequence: CASSGRLAGGRGETQYF.

The chain uses TRBV7-6 and TRBJ2-2; D is uncertain. Trimming pared 3 bases from V and 1 base from J, leaving 3 bases between. The germline V gene encodes CDR1 SGHVS and CDR2 FNYEAQ. The CDR3 runs 13 residues. CDR3 bases: TGTGCCAGCAGCTTCGGGAACACCGGGGAGCTGTTTTTT. Protein product: CASSFGNTGELFF.

CDR3 amino acids: CASSWDASGGNEQFF. The CDR3 DNA is TGTGCCAGCAGCTGGGATGCGTCGGGGGGCAATGAGCAGTTCTTC. This chain links TRBV11-2 with TRBJ2-1; TRBD2 aligns across 7 bases. CDR1 SGHAT and CDR2 FQNNGV come from the germline V gene. Unmatched junction bases numbered 9, after V lost 4 bases and J lost 6 bases. The CDR3 covers 15 residues.

The table lists this clone with a count of one. V usage is TRBV30 and J usage is TRBJ2-1, with 7 bases that match TRBD2. The germline V gene encodes CDR1 GTSNPN and CDR2 SVGIG (reference sequence). CDR3 length equals 14 residues. With V trimmed by 7 bases and J by 2 bases, 8 bases remained unmatched. In DNA, the CDR3 is TGTGCCTCTGCCTGGGGGGGAACCTACAATGAGCAGTTCTTC. Residues: CASAWGGTYNEQFF.